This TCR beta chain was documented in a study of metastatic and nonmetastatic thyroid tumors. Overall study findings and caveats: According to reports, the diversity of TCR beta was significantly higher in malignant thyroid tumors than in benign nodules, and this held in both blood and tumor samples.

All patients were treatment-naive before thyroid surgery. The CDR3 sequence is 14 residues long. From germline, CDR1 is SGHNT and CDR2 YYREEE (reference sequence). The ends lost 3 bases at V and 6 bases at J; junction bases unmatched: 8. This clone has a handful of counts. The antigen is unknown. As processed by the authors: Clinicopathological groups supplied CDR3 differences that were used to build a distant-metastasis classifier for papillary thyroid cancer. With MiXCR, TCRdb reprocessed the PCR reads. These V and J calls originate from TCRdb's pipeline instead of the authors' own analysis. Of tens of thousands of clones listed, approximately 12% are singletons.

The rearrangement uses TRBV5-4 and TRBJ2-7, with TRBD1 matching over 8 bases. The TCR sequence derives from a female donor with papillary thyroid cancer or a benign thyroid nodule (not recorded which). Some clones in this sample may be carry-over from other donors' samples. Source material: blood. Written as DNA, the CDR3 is TGTGCCAGCAGCTCCGGACAGGGAAGTGGCGAGCAGTACTTC. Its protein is CASSSGQGSGEQYF.